This T cell receptor (beta chain) was identified during a study of blood T cell repertoires in COVID-19. Overall study context: The study drew acute and convalescent COVID-19 samples from the United States, Italy and Spain. Sources were T cells, B-cell-depleted T cells, or PBMCs; the material itself was cDNA or gDNA.

As processed by the authors: It was from reference gene primer amplification that nucleated cell counts were estimated. Data came from immunoSEQ multiplex PCR; TCRdb stores just in-frame clones and leaves some out. V, J and clone size were drawn from that table, and D and trimming were deduced from the DNA. The sample comprises fewer than 250,000 clones, 70% to 90% of which are singletons, and 5% to 8% rests with the top ten. CDR1 is SGHTS and CDR2 is YDEGEE in the germline V gene. The CDR3 length is 15 residues. Trimming took off 5 bases at V and 0 bases at J, with 12 bases between the two ends. Material: peripheral blood. The clonotype comes from a woman aged 60-75 years with active or convalescent COVID-19. The genes are TRBV5-8 and TRBJ1-5; D gene uncertain. For the CDR3, the DNA is TGTGCCAGCAGTCCCAGCAGGAATAGCAATCAGCCCCAGCATTTT. Amino acids: CASSPSRNSNQPQHF.